Reported below is one TCR beta chain. The antigen is undetermined. The isolated RNA, all of it, was reverse transcribed, so expressed TCRB transcripts were what got sequenced. Generated by immunoSEQ multiplex PCR, the TCRdb table keeps only in-frame clones and is missing some. Seen here are approximately 280,000 clones, approximately 15% observed once, and the top ten hold less than 0.02%. The CDR3 extends over 15 amino acids. Germline CDR1 is SGHTA and CDR2 is FQGNSA. V was clipped by 3 bases and J by 4 bases, with 13 bases between them. These data originate in a study of beta chain features in type 1 diabetes. Study outcomes and limitations: Among all four CD4+ subsets, Type 1 diabetes patients had TCRB CDR3s that were moderately but significantly shorter.

This TCR derives from a man between 18 and 35 years old with type 1 diabetes. Sequenced sample: naive CD4+ T cells from blood. The rearrangement links TRBV7-2 to TRBJ1-5; D not certain. The CDR3 loop is CASSFLGGGNQPQHF. The CDR3 DNA reads as TGTGCCAGCAGCTTCCTCGGCGGTGGGAATCAGCCCCAGCATTTT.